This T cell receptor beta chain was recovered during a study of radiation and T cells in renal cell carcinoma. Study observations and caveats: From baseline, blood top tumor clonotypes peaked at 2 weeks post-radiation.

Method: immunoSEQ multiplex PCR; TCRdb's copy keeps in-frame clones and lacks some. The data show nearly 50,000 clones, with about 83% seen just once and roughly a third held by the top ten. With respect to this clone: Its specificity is not known.

The time point is: baseline pretreatment blood. Documented treatment: 15 Gy SBRT to primary tumor, nephrectomy 4 weeks later. The receptor's source is a woman aged 70-85 years with renal cell carcinoma. The sample was blood, taken from a patient whose treatment included radiotherapy and nephrectomy.

CDR3 region: CASKSSGTNTGELFF. Written as DNA, the CDR3 is TGTGCCAGCAAGTCTAGCGGGACTAACACCGGGGAGCTGTTTTTT. This chain connects TRBV7-8 to TRBJ2-2; the match to TRBD2 covers 9 bases. The CDR3 has 15 residues. The J segment lost 2 bases and the V segment lost 7 bases, leaving 5 bases of the junction unmatched. Looked up from germline, CDR1 is SGHVS and CDR2 is FQNEAQ.